These T cell receptor beta chains were read from a single sample in a study of sequential checkpoint blockade in melanoma. The table came from immunoSEQ multiplex PCR; TCRdb's copy has only in-frame clones and leaves some out. The table includes around 25,000 clones, roughly four fifths detected once. The sample in question was CD8+ T cells sorted from blood (inferred from file names), obtained from a patient given nivolumab and ipilimumab in sequence. These receptors originate from a human donor with melanoma. The CDR3 runs from the conserved cysteine through the conserved F or W. A D gene is named only where the DNA matches it firmly. Only some rows state a clone size, as once, few, many or a class for expanded clones.

>TRBD1|TRBJ1-5|TRBV27|once
TGTGCCACTTACGGACAGGGGAGCAATCAGCCCCAGCATTTT
CATYGQGSNQPQHF
>TRBD2|TRBJ2-2|TRBV7-3|-
TGTGCCAGCAGCTCTCCGGGACTAGCGGGAGGACTAGCCACCGGGGAGCTGTTTTTT
CASSSPGLAGGLATGELFF
>-|TRBJ2-2|TRBV9|-
TGTGCCAGCAGCGTAGCGTCGGGGAACACCGGGGAGCTGTTTTTT
CASSVASGNTGELFF
>TRBD2|TRBJ2-3|TRBV19|-
TGTGCCAGTAGTATCAGGGCTAGCGGGAGGCCCAGCACAGATACGCAGTATTTT
CASSIRASGRPSTDTQYF
>TRBD2|TRBJ2-4|TRBV11-1|-
TGTGCCAGCAGCCCCTCCCTTAGCGGGAGGGACAAAAACATTCAGTACTTC
CASSPSLSGRDKNIQYF
>-|TRBJ1-1|TRBV30|-
TGTGCCTGGGCGACATCGAACACTGAAGCTTTCTTT
CAWATSNTEAFF
>TRBD2|TRBJ2-3|TRBV9|-
TGTGCCAGCAGCGTAGCCGGACTAGCGACAGATACGCAGTATTTT
CASSVAGLATDTQYF
>TRBD1|TRBJ1-5|TRBV19|-
TGTGCCAGTAGTATACGGCGGGGACAGGGTAAAAGTCAGCCCCAGCATTTT
CASSIRRGQGKSQPQHF
>-|TRBJ2-7|TRBV7-7|-
TGTGCTAGCAGCTTAGGGACTCGGAGAGAGCAGTACTTC
CASSLGTRREQYF
>TRBD1|TRBJ1-4|TRBV30|-
TGTGCCTGGAGTGTACAGGGGGCACCTGAAAAACTGTTTTTT
CAWSVQGAPEKLFF
>-|TRBJ1-1|TRBV9|-
TGTGCCAGCAGCCCTCGCGGGGGGGCGGCTCACACTGAAGCTTTCTTT
CASSPRGGAAHTEAFF
>TRBD1|TRBJ2-7|TRBV6-1|-
TGTGCCAGTTGGACAGGGGGCCACGAGCAGTACTTC
CASWTGGHEQYF
>-|TRBJ1-2|TRBV10-3|-
TGTGCCATCAGGGGGGGGGTCGACTACACCTTC
CAIRGGVDYTF
>TRBD2|TRBJ2-1|TRBV28|-
TGTGCCAGCAGTCCGGTAGCGGGAGGATACTACAATGAGCAGTTCTTC
CASSPVAGGYYNEQFF
>-|TRBJ1-1|TRBV30|-
TGTGCCTGGAACCTAGGACAGAGTACCGAAGCTTTCTTT
CAWNLGQSTEAFF
>-|TRBJ2-3|TRBV7-9|-
TGTGCCAGCAGCTTAGCGCGTTCAGATACGCAGTATTTT
CASSLARSDTQYF
>-|TRBJ2-1|TRBV6-5|-
TGTGCCAGCAGTTATCGGTCCGGGAGCTCCTACAATGAGCAGTTCTTC
CASSYRSGSSYNEQFF
>-|TRBJ2-7|TRBV28|-
TGTGCCAGCAGTCCTCGACAGTACGAGCAGTACTTC
CASSPRQYEQYF
>-|TRBJ2-7|TRBV5-1|-
TGCGCCAGCAGCTTGGGGCCCTTGGGCTTGACTAGCTCCTACGAGCAGTACTTC
CASSLGPLGLTSSYEQYF
>-|TRBJ1-2|TRBV6-5|-
TGTGCCAGCAGTCAGATAACTAACTATGGCTACACCTTC
CASSQITNYGYTF
>TRBD1|TRBJ1-1|TRBV18|-
TGTGCCAGCTCACAGTTGGGACAGGGGAACACTGAAGCTTTCTTT
CASSQLGQGNTEAFF
>-|TRBJ2-3|TRBV5-6|-
TGTGCCAGCAGCTTAACCGTGTGGCTTGCGGGGGATACGCAGTATTTT
CASSLTVWLAGDTQYF
>TRBD2|TRBJ2-2|TRBV7-2|-
TGTGCCAGCAGCCAAAACATGGGGGGGACGAACACCGGGGAGCTGTTTTTT
CASSQNMGGTNTGELFF
>TRBD1|TRBJ2-5|TRBV7-9|-
TGTGCCAGCAGCTTAGATGACAGGGGGTCTGGAGAGACCCAGTACTTC
CASSLDDRGSGETQYF
>-|TRBJ1-4|TRBV30|-
TGTGCCTGGAGTGTACGCCGGGAAAAACTGTTTTTT
CAWSVRREKLFF
>TRBD1|TRBJ2-1|TRBV15|-
TGTGCCACCAGCAGACAGGGGGCAGAGGCCTACAATGAGCAGTTCTTC
CATSRQGAEAYNEQFF
>TRBD1|TRBJ2-3|TRBV5-4|-
TGTGCCAGCAGCCTGTACAGGGGTAGTGGCACAGATACGCAGTATTTT
CASSLYRGSGTDTQYF
>-|TRBJ2-1|TRBV29-1|-
TGCAGCGTTGACGGGAGTCGCGATGAGCAGTTCTTC
CSVDGSRDEQFF
>-|TRBJ1-1|TRBV7-2|-
TGTGCCAGCAGCGGACGGGGGAACACTGAAGCTTTCTTT
CASSGRGNTEAFF
>-|TRBJ2-7|TRBV21-1|-
TGTGCCAGCAGCAAATCGGCAGCGGAGCAGTACTTC
CASSKSAAEQYF
>-|TRBJ2-1|TRBV29-1|-
TGCAGCGTTGTGCCGGGACTGATATCCCTTACCTCCTACAATGAGCAGTTCTTC
CSVVPGLISLTSYNEQFF
>-|TRBJ2-1|TRBV20-1|-
TGCAGTGCTATCGACAATGAGCAGTTCTTC
CSAIDNEQFF
>-|TRBJ1-5|TRBV5-6|-
TGTGCCAGCAGCTTTGGACAACATAGCAATCAGCCCCAGCATTTT
CASSFGQHSNQPQHF
>-|TRBJ1-4|TRBV7-9|-
TGTGCCAGCAGCCAGACATTGCCTAATGAAAAACTGTTTTTT
CASSQTLPNEKLFF
>-|TRBJ1-6|TRBV18|-
TGTGCCAGCTCAGATCTTGCCCTAAATTCACCCCTCCACTTT
CASSDLALNSPLHF
>TRBD1|TRBJ1-1|TRBV29-1|few
TGCAGCGTGGGACAGGGGGCGAGCACTGAAGCTTTCTTT
CSVGQGASTEAFF
>-|TRBJ1-5|TRBV19|once
TGTGCCAGTCTGGCAGGGCATCGTCAGCCCCAGCATTTT
CASLAGHRQPQHF
>TRBD2|TRBJ2-7|TRBV6-5|-
TGTGCCAGCAGTTACTCGTTGACTAGCGGCTCCTACGAGCAGTACTTC
CASSYSLTSGSYEQYF
>-|TRBJ2-1|TRBV5-1|-
TGCGCCAGCAGCCCGGACTTTTCCTACAATGAGCAGTTCTTC
CASSPDFSYNEQFF
>-|TRBJ2-1|TRBV6-5|-
TGTGCCAGCAGTTACTCTGAGGGAGTGGGTAATGAGCAGTTCTTC
CASSYSEGVGNEQFF
>-|TRBJ1-2|TRBV21-1|few
TGTGCCAGCAGCAAAGTAGCGCTCTGGGGGGACTATGGCTACACCTTC
CASSKVALWGDYGYTF
>TRBD1|TRBJ2-5|TRBV5-1|-
TGCGCCAGCAGCTTGGTCGGACAGGGTTTTGGAGAGACCCAGTACTTC
CASSLVGQGFGETQYF